This is a list of T cell receptor beta chains from one sample in a study of T-cell reconstitution after alpha-beta-depleted transplantation in children. TCRdb called the PCR reads again in MiXCR, with one record for every CDR3 protein. The sample yields approximately 590,000 distinct CDR3 sequences, roughly a tenth seen once. The specimen was PBMCs from the stem cell graft donor, collected from the stem cell graft. Receptor source: a human donor who donated a stem cell graft to a child with acute myeloid leukemia. Both conserved end residues are part of each CDR3. A D gene is named only where the DNA matches it firmly. Size is omitted from some rows. Given values are once, few, many or a class for expanded clones.

j_gene: TRBJ2-3; abundance: few; d_gene: TRBD2; v_gene: TRBV29-1; CDR3nt: TGCAGCGTTAACCCACTAGCGGGAGATTTCGATACGCAGTATTTT; CDR3aa: CSVNPLAGDFDTQYF
j_gene: TRBJ2-2; abundance: NA; d_gene: NA; v_gene: TRBV2; CDR3nt: TGTGCCAGCTGTTTACCCCCCCTAAAAGTGGACGTAGCGGGGGAGCTGTTTTTT; CDR3aa: CASCLPPLKVDVAGELFF
j_gene: TRBJ2-7; abundance: few; d_gene: TRBD2; v_gene: TRBV12-3/TRBV12-4; CDR3nt: TGTGCCAGCAGGGCGACTAGCGGCTCCTACGAGCAGTACTTC; CDR3aa: CASRATSGSYEQYF
j_gene: TRBJ2-3; abundance: many; d_gene: NA; v_gene: TRBV3-1; CDR3nt: TGTGCCAGCAGCCTCGGCGACACAGATACGCAGTATTTT; CDR3aa: CASSLGDTDTQYF
j_gene: TRBJ1-2; abundance: NA; d_gene: NA; v_gene: TRBV4-2; CDR3nt: TGTGCCAGCAGCCAAGACAGCCTCTATGGCTACACCTTC; CDR3aa: CASSQDSLYGYTF
j_gene: TRBJ2-5; abundance: NA; d_gene: NA; v_gene: TRBV4-3; CDR3nt: TGCGCCAGCAGCCAAAATAAACCGGGAGTGAAAGAGACCCAGTACTTC; CDR3aa: CASSQNKPGVKETQYF
j_gene: TRBJ2-7; abundance: NA; d_gene: NA; v_gene: TRBV25-1; CDR3nt: TGTGCCAGCAGCCAGACTACCGGGGAGAAGCACTTC; CDR3aa: CASSQTTGEKHF
j_gene: TRBJ2-3; abundance: NA; d_gene: TRBD2; v_gene: TRBV9; CDR3nt: TGTGCCAGCAGCGTATCCCCCCGGGCTAGCGGGAGCACAGATACGCAGTATTTT; CDR3aa: CASSVSPRASGSTDTQYF
j_gene: TRBJ2-1; abundance: few; d_gene: NA; v_gene: TRBV7-2; CDR3nt: TGTGCCAGCAGCCCGAAGGGGCGGCAGTTCTTC; CDR3aa: CASSPKGRQFF
j_gene: TRBJ2-5; abundance: many; d_gene: TRBD1; v_gene: TRBV5-6; CDR3nt: TGTGCCAGCAGCTGGACAGGGGAAGAGACCCAGTACTTC; CDR3aa: CASSWTGEETQYF
j_gene: TRBJ2-7; abundance: many; d_gene: NA; v_gene: TRBV6-7; CDR3nt: TGTGCCAGCAGTTACCCGACCGAAAGACAGGGAGGGAGGCCCTACGAGCAGTACTTC; CDR3aa: CASSYPTERQGGRPYEQYF
j_gene: TRBJ2-2; abundance: NA; d_gene: TRBD2; v_gene: TRBV7-9; CDR3nt: TGTGCCAGCAGCTTAGGAGCGGGAGGCGTCGGGGAGCTGTTTTTT; CDR3aa: CASSLGAGGVGELFF